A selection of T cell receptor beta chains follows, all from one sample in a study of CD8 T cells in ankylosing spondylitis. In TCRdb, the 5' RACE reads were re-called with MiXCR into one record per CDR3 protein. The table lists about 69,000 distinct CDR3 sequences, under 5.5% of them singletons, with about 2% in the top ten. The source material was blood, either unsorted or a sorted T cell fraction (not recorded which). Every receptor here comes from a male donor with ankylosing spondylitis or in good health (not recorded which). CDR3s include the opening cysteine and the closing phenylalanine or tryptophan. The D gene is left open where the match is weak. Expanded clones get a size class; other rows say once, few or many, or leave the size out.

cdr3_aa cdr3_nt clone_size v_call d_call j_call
CASSPTGSETQYF TGCGCCAGCAGCCCTACAGGGAGCGAGACCCAGTACTTC many TRBV5-1 NA TRBJ2-5
CASSGGISQPQHF TGTGCCAGCAGTGGGGGTATAAGTCAGCCCCAGCATTTT many TRBV13 NA TRBJ1-5
CSVSGARTSGDTGELFF TGCAGCGTTTCAGGGGCTCGGACTAGCGGAGATACCGGGGAGCTGTTTTTT many TRBV29-1 TRBD2 TRBJ2-2
CSVDGTGDEQYF TGCAGCGTTGACGGGACAGGGGATGAGCAGTACTTC many TRBV29-1 TRBD1 TRBJ2-7
CASRAGIEQFF TGTGCCAGCAGAGCGGGAATTGAGCAGTTCTTC many TRBV7-2 TRBD2 TRBJ2-1
CASGPGGEQFF TGTGCCAGCGGACCGGGGGGAGAGCAGTTCTTC many TRBV6-6 TRBD2 TRBJ2-1
CASSQASGVSGEQYF TGTGCCAGCAGCCAGGCGAGCGGGGTCTCGGGCGAGCAGTACTTC many TRBV7-2 TRBD2 TRBJ2-7
CASSYYSSGYNEQFF TGTGCCAGCAGTTACTATAGTAGCGGATACAATGAGCAGTTCTTC many TRBV6-5 NA TRBJ2-1
CASSTSDRFSQPQHF TGTGCCTCCAGCACCTCTGACAGGTTTTCTCAGCCCCAGCATTTT NA TRBV3-1 NA TRBJ1-5
CASSQVETGGEQFF TGTGCCAGCAGCCAAGTAGAGACAGGGGGTGAGCAGTTCTTC many TRBV3-1 TRBD1 TRBJ2-1
CASSETGGDDLTDTQYF TGTGCCAGCAGCGAGACAGGGGGCGACGACCTCACAGATACGCAGTATTTT many TRBV6-2/TRBV6-3 TRBD1 TRBJ2-3
CSALMGGLAGGYNEQFF TGCAGTGCCCTGATGGGAGGACTAGCGGGGGGCTACAATGAGCAGTTCTTC many TRBV20-1 TRBD2 TRBJ2-1
CSAPKGESTEAFF TGCAGTGCGCCTAAGGGGGAGAGCACTGAAGCTTTCTTT many TRBV20-1 NA TRBJ1-1
CSTHRGPRRDEQFF TGCAGTACTCACAGGGGCCCAAGAAGAGATGAGCAGTTCTTC many TRBV20-1 TRBD1 TRBJ2-1
CASSPRDFRVEAFF TGTGCCAGCTCACCGAGGGACTTCAGAGTAGAAGCTTTCTTT many TRBV18 NA TRBJ1-1
CASSSQTGAGTEAFF TGTGCCAGCAGCTCGCAAACAGGAGCAGGCACTGAAGCTTTCTTT many TRBV11-2 NA TRBJ1-1
CAVSTDTQYF TGTGCCGTTAGTACAGATACGCAGTATTTT many TRBV7-9 NA TRBJ2-3
CSARSPTGEYTF TGCAGTGCTAGGTCCCCGACAGGTGAATACACCTTC many TRBV20-1 NA TRBJ1-2
CASSAQQVWFF TGTGCCAGCAGTGCCCAACAGGTGTGGTTCTTC many TRBV25-1 NA TRBJ2-1
CASSSSSGDGYTF TGTGCCAGCAGTTCATCCTCAGGGGATGGCTACACCTTC NA TRBV7-9 NA TRBJ1-2
CAISESGTGNQPQHF TGTGCCATCAGTGAGTCTGGGACAGGCAATCAGCCCCAGCATTTT many TRBV10-3 TRBD1 TRBJ1-5
CASSYGQGGGEQYF TGCGCCAGCAGCTACGGACAGGGGGGCGGCGAGCAGTACTTC many TRBV5-1 TRBD1 TRBJ2-7
CASKGQETDYGYTF TGTGCCAGCAAGGGACAGGAGACGGACTATGGCTACACCTTC many TRBV6-1 TRBD1 TRBJ1-2
CASRLGGTDTQYF TGTGCCAGCCGCTTGGGAGGCACAGATACGCAGTATTTT many TRBV27 NA TRBJ2-3
CASSSAGTGVSDTQYF TGTGCCAGCAGCTCCGCCGGGACAGGGGTATCAGATACGCAGTATTTT many TRBV9 TRBD1 TRBJ2-3
CAWSSYTGFTGELFF TGTGCCTGGAGTTCCTACACTGGTTTCACCGGGGAGCTGTTTTTT many TRBV30 NA TRBJ2-2
CASSTHRVGEQFF TGTGCCAGTAGTACCCACAGGGTGGGTGAGCAGTTCTTC many TRBV19 NA TRBJ2-1
CAWSALQQGADTQYF TGTGCCTGGAGTGCCCTCCAACAGGGGGCAGATACGCAGTATTTT many TRBV30 TRBD1 TRBJ2-3
CAIGQYNEQFF TGTGCCATCGGGCAGTACAATGAGCAGTTCTTC many TRBV10-3 NA TRBJ2-1
CATSDLRGGGSVYNEQFF TGTGCCACCAGTGATTTGCGGGGCGGGGGGTCAGTTTACAATGAGCAGTTCTTC many TRBV24-1 TRBD2 TRBJ2-1
CASSSPGQGTGELFF TGCGCCAGCAGCTCTCCCGGACAGGGAACAGGGGAGCTGTTTTTT many TRBV5-1 TRBD1 TRBJ2-2
CATSDSLGRETQYF TGTGCCACCAGTGATTCCCTGGGGCGGGAGACCCAGTACTTC NA TRBV24-1 NA TRBJ2-5